The clone carrying this T cell receptor beta chain was counted between two and nine times. Its specificity is unknown. The record originates from a study of T cell repertoires in cytomegalovirus infection. Looking at the study overall: CMV infection together with matching HLA type was indicated by public TCR beta signatures.

Per germline, CDR1 SEHNR and CDR2 FQNEAQ (reference sequence). The CDR3 sequence is 15 residues long. The ends were cut back, 5 bases at V and 4 bases at J, with 17 bases in the middle. Findings and caveats of the study: Dominating the ex vivo response were TCR beta clonotypes that were CMV-specific and HLA-C-restricted.

TCRdb fed the reads into MiXCR, producing one record per CDR3 protein. The sample holds hundreds of thousands of distinct CDR3 sequences, 20% to 30% seen once. Sequencing used CD8+ T cells from PBMCs. V is TRBV7-9 and J is TRBJ1-1; D is perhaps TRBD1 (6 bases). The clonotype was recovered from a human donor in good health (CMV status not recorded). Some clones in this sample may be carry-over from other donors' samples. The CDR3, as DNA: TGTGCCAGCAGCACCCAAAACAGGGCTGGCACTGAAGCTTTCTTT. Translation: CASSTQNRAGTEAFF.